This entry lists 13 T cell receptor beta chains sequenced from one sample in a study of blood T cell repertoires in COVID-19. This table comes from immunoSEQ multiplex PCR, and its TCRdb copy is limited to in-frame clones, with some not included. Among about 250,000 clones listed, about 86% were seen once. Sequenced sample: peripheral blood. These receptors all come from a middle-aged man with active or convalescent COVID-19.

The CDR3 DNA reads TGTGCCAGCAGAACAGATGGCTACACCTTC. As protein: CASRTDGYTF. J is TRBJ1-2 and V is TRBV6-6; D gene uncertain. The CDR3 is made up of 10 amino acids. V was pared by 6 bases and J by 6 bases, with 5 bases between. Germline loops: CDR1 MNHNY, CDR2 SVGAGI (reference sequence).

The rearrangement links TRBV30 to TRBJ2-5; 8 bases match TRBD2. V lost 3 bases, J lost 2 bases, and 11 bases stayed unmatched. The CDR3 runs 16 residues. Germline assignment: CDR1 GTSNPN and CDR2 SVGIG (reference sequence). The CDR3 reads CAWRAPIAGRQETQYF. The CDR3 coding sequence is TGTGCCTGGAGGGCACCAATAGCGGGGCGTCAAGAGACCCAGTACTTC. Drawing the rest from reference TRBV30 and TRBJ2-5, the complete variable domain is SQTIHQWPATLVQPVGSPLSLECTVEGTSNPNLYWYRQAAGRGLQLLFYSVGIGQISSEVPQNLSASRPQDRQFILSSKKLLLSDSGFYLCAWRAPIAGRQETQYFGPGTRLLVL.

The chain is built from TRBV6-5 and TRBJ2-7; tentative D call: TRBD1 (6 bases). Between the trimmed V and J ends, which lost 4 bases and 6 bases, there was a span of 16 bases. The CDR3 length is 14 residues. The germline CDR1 and CDR2 sequences are MNHEY and SVGAGI. The CDR3 sequence is CASSSAGDESEQYF. CDR3 DNA: TGTGCCAGCAGTTCGGCAGGGGATGAATCCGAGCAGTACTTC.

The J gene is TRBJ2-3, the V gene TRBV7-8; 9 bases are a match to TRBD2. The V and J ends lost 2 bases and 3 bases, in that order; junction bases with no gene match: 3. The CDR3 totals 15 residues. Germline values: CDR1 SGHVS, CDR2 FQNEAQ. The CDR3 coding sequence is TGTGCCAGCAGCTTATATAGCGGGAGTACAGATACGCAGTATTTT. Protein product: CASSLYSGSTDTQYF.

This clone appeared a few times. The chain employs TRBV7-2 and TRBJ1-5, with TRBD1 matching over 7 bases. The J segment lost 1 base and the V segment lost 5 bases, leaving 11 bases of the junction unmatched. Germline CDR1 reads SGHTA; CDR2 reads FQGNSA. The CDR3 length is 17 residues. The CDR3 reads CASSLTLMTGSNQPQHF. The DNA for the CDR3 is TGTGCCAGCAGCCTCACCCTGATGACAGGGAGCAATCAGCCCCAGCATTTT. Full variable domain (remainder filled in from reference TRBV7-2 and TRBJ1-5): GAGVSQSPSNKVTEKGKDVELRCDPISGHTALYWYRQSLGQGLEFLIYFQGNSAPDKSGLPSDRFSAERTGGSVSTLTIQRTQQEDSAVYLCASSLTLMTGSNQPQHFGDGTRLSIL.

The rearrangement links TRBV10-3 to TRBJ1-1; TRBD1 agrees at 7 bases. The germline V gene encodes CDR1 ENHRY and CDR2 SYGVKD. The CDR3 covers 14 residues. J was trimmed by 5 bases and V by 3 bases; bases with no gene match: 6. For the CDR3, the DNA is TGTGCCATCAGTGATACAAGACAGGGAACTGAAGCTTTCTTT. Translated: CAISDTRQGTEAFF.

The V call is TRBV4-1, the J call TRBJ1-4; maybe TRBD1 (5 bases). Trimming removed 4 bases from V and 6 bases from J, with 18 bases in between. The CDR3 totals 16 residues. The germline CDR1 and CDR2 sequences are MGHRA and YSYEKL. This CDR3 is CASSPLVGGLDEKLFF. The CDR3 DNA is TGCGCCAGCAGCCCCCTTGTGGGGGGATTGGATGAAAAACTGTTTTTT.

In regard to this clone: Other DNA sequences in the sample encode the same CDR3. The V and J genes are TRBV30 and TRBJ1-1; no definite D call. Germline V gives CDR1 GTSNPN, CDR2 SVGIG (reference sequence). Deletions cut 3 bases from V and 4 bases from J, with 6 bases between. This CDR3 has 11 amino acids. In DNA form, the CDR3 reads TGTGCCTGGAGGCGGGCCACTGAAGCTTTCTTT. Amino acid sequence: CAWRRATEAFF. Full variable domain (remainder filled in from reference TRBV30 and TRBJ1-1): SQTIHQWPATLVQPVGSPLSLECTVEGTSNPNLYWYRQAAGRGLQLLFYSVGIGQISSEVPQNLSASRPQDRQFILSSKKLLLSDSGFYLCAWRRATEAFFGQGTRLTVV.

V is TRBV6-5 and J is TRBJ2-3, with D possibly matching TRBD2 (6 bases). Looked up from germline, CDR1 is MNHEY and CDR2 is SVGAGI. The CDR3 totals 15 residues. Trimming took 8 bases from V and 1 from J, leaving 16 bases between them. The CDR3 spells CASGTSPARTDTQYF. In DNA, the CDR3 is TGTGCCAGCGGGACTTCCCCGGCCCGCACAGATACGCAGTATTTT.

The chain uses TRBV2 and TRBJ2-7, with 9 bases identical to TRBD2. Germline CDR1 SNHLY, CDR2 FYNNEI. V trimming: 0 bases; J trimming: 2 bases; junction bases outside the gene matches: 8. The CDR3 is 17 residues long. The chain's CDR3 is CASSEALAGRMPYEQYF. DNA of the CDR3: TGTGCCAGCAGTGAAGCTCTAGCGGGACGGATGCCCTACGAGCAGTACTTC.

In this sample, this clone turned up once. The genes are TRBV5-6 and TRBJ1-3, with TRBD1 matching over 7 bases. V was pared by 4 bases and J by 4 bases, with 5 bases of the junction left unmatched. Germline values: CDR1 SGHDT, CDR2 YYEEEE. The CDR3 spans 14 residues. CDR3 residues: CASSRRDSGNTIYF. The CDR3 DNA reads as TGTGCCAGCAGCCGCCGGGACAGCGGAAACACCATATATTTT.

This clone was counted only a few times. The chain employs TRBV5-1 and TRBJ1-6; a possible D gene is TRBD1 (5 bases). The V gene lost 4 bases and the J gene lost 10 bases, with 18 bases spanning the gap. The germline CDR1 and CDR2 sequences are SGHRS and YFSETQ. The CDR3 has 15 amino acids. CDR3 in amino acids: CASSPTHRGESPLHF. The CDR3 DNA is TGCGCCAGCAGCCCAACACATAGGGGTGAATCACCCCTCCACTTT.

The rearrangement joins TRBV5-4 to TRBJ2-3; the match to TRBD2 covers 8 bases. The CDR3 loop spans 15 amino acids. Trimming removed 4 bases from V and 2 bases from J; junction bases left unmatched: 6. CDR1 is SGHNT, CDR2 YYREEE, per germline (reference sequence). The CDR3 loop reads CASSSPGGVTDTQYF. In DNA, the CDR3 is TGTGCCAGCAGCAGTCCGGGGGGGGTCACAGATACGCAGTATTTT.